The 14 T cell receptor beta chains given below trace back to one sample, sequenced in a study of naive and memory T cell subsets. An equimolar mix of two oligonucleotides served as the beta constant-region primer for TRBC1 and TRBC2. One entry per CDR3 protein results from TCRdb running MiXCR on the UMI-ligation and nested PCR reads. This sample has under 100,000 distinct CDR3 sequences, with 7% to 7.5% found just once. The sequenced material came from central memory CD4+ T cells from blood. These receptors all come from a human donor in good health.

This clonotype was detected many times. The chain employs TRBV24-1 and TRBJ2-7, with 10 bases identical to TRBD1. The CDR3 is 15 amino acids. With 5 bases clipped from V and 2 bases from J, the junction kept 5 bases outside the gene matches. Germline CDR1 reads KGHDR; CDR2 reads SFDVKD. CDR3 nucleotide sequence: TGTGCCACCAGTGGGTCCGGGACAGGGGCCTACGAGCAGTACTTC. It encodes CATSGSGTGAYEQYF.

This clonotype was seen a handful of times. The rearrangement links TRBV29-1 to TRBJ2-1, with a possible D match to TRBD1 (7 bases). V was shortened by 5 bases and J by 0 bases, with 14 bases between the two germline ends. The germline gives CDR1 SQVTM, CDR2 ANQGSEA. This CDR3 is built from 15 residues. The CDR3 nucleotides read TGCAGCGTTCTGGAGGGGGCGAGCTCCTACAATGAGCAGTTCTTC. It codes for CSVLEGASSYNEQFF.

This clonotype has a handful of counts. The rearrangement uses TRBV19 and TRBJ1-2, with D possibly matching TRBD1 (6 bases). The ends were cut back, 6 bases at V and 0 bases at J, with 11 bases in the middle. Germline values: CDR1 LNHDA, CDR2 SQIVND (reference sequence). The CDR3 loop spans 14 amino acids. The CDR3 loop reads CASSADRPNYGYTF. The CDR3 nucleotides are TGTGCCAGTAGCGCCGACAGGCCTAACTATGGCTACACCTTC.

This clonotype was seen only a few times. The chain has TRBV6-1 and TRBJ2-6; D is unclear. V was shortened by 8 bases and J by 1 base, with 6 bases between the two germline ends. The CDR3 totals 13 residues. The germline gives CDR1 MNHNS, CDR2 SASEGT. The CDR3 sequence: CASGPSGANVLTF. CDR3 sequence (DNA): TGTGCCAGCGGGCCTTCTGGGGCCAACGTCCTGACTTTC.

The chain uses TRBV12-3 or TRBV12-4 and TRBJ2-1; D possibly corresponds to TRBD2 (6 bases). This CDR3 has 13 residues. Between the trimmed V and J ends, which lost 8 bases and 9 bases, there was a span of 17 bases. In DNA, the CDR3 is TGTGCCAGCCGAGGACTACCCTCCAGTGAGCAGTTCTTC. It codes for CASRGLPSSEQFF.

V and J are TRBV7-2 and TRBJ2-3, with D possibly being TRBD1 (6 bases). Looked up from germline, CDR1 is SGHTA and CDR2 is FQGNSA. The germline V and J ends were trimmed by 0 bases and 2 bases, with 9 bases remaining between them. The CDR3 is made up of 15 amino acids. DNA for the CDR3: TGTGCCAGCAGCTTAGCGGGGGCCAACACAGATACGCAGTATTTT. Its translation: CASSLAGANTDTQYF.

This clonotype has at least ten counts. The chain has TRBV10-3 and TRBJ1-2; D is unresolved. This CDR3 has 17 residues. The germline CDR1 and CDR2 sequences are ENHRY and SYGVKD. Trimming removed 2 bases from V and 4 bases from J, with 20 bases in between. The CDR3 DNA reads as TGTGCCATCAGTGAGGGAGGTGCGGCAGGCCCAACCTATGGCTACACCTTC. Its translation is CAISEGGAAGPTYGYTF.

The chain carries TRBV6-2 or TRBV6-3 and TRBJ2-7; D is possibly TRBD2 (6 bases). Germline loops: CDR1 MNHEY, CDR2 SVGEGT. The V end was cut by 5 bases, the J end by 6 bases, with 17 bases between. The CDR3 is 14 amino acids. CDR3 sequence: CASSQLATLPEQYF. DNA of the CDR3: TGTGCCAGCAGTCAACTAGCTACTCTCCCCGAGCAGTACTTC.

J is TRBJ2-5 and V is TRBV12-3 or TRBV12-4, with TRBD2 matching over 8 bases. J was trimmed by 1 base and V by 10 bases; bases with no gene match: 2. This CDR3 contains 12 residues. The CDR3 is CATRGGQETQYF. CDR3 nucleotides: TGTGCCACTCGGGGGGGCCAAGAGACCCAGTACTTC.

This clonotype was detected many times. This chain links TRBV28 with TRBJ1-2; weak D call: TRBD1 (6 bases). This CDR3 contains 15 residues. Trimming took off 6 bases at V and 3 bases at J, with 17 bases between the two ends. CDR1 is MDHEN, CDR2 SYDVKM, per germline. CDR3 in DNA: TGTGCCAGCAGCCCCCGCACAGGGTCTTACTATGGCTACACCTTC. Residues: CASSPRTGSYYGYTF.

This clonotype was detected many times. The genes are TRBV7-8 and TRBJ2-1; 8 nucleotides align to TRBD2. V lost 1 base and J lost 7; bases outside the gene matches: 3. This CDR3 spans 14 amino acids. Germline V gene sequence: CDR1 SGHVS, CDR2 FQNEAQ. This CDR3 reads CASSLVLAVNEQFF. As DNA, the CDR3 is TGTGCCAGCAGCTTAGTACTAGCGGTAAATGAGCAGTTCTTC.

This clonotype has at least ten counts. V is TRBV4-3 and J is TRBJ1-2; D gene uncertain. V lost 6 bases and J lost 1, with 12 bases in between. The CDR3 is 14 residues long. Germline V gene data show CDR1 as LGHNA and CDR2 as YSLEER. CDR3 protein: CASSTDENNYGYTF. Written as DNA, the CDR3 is TGCGCCAGCAGTACGGACGAGAATAACTATGGCTACACCTTC.

V gene TRBV5-1 combines with J gene TRBJ1-2, with 8 bases matching TRBD1. Germline lookup yields CDR1 SGHRS and CDR2 YFSETQ. The V gene end was trimmed by 0 bases and the J gene end by 4 bases; junction bases not matched to a gene: 5. The CDR3 runs 15 residues. DNA of the CDR3: TGCGCCAGCAGCTTGGCGGGACAGGTGCCCTATGGCTACACCTTC. It specifies CASSLAGQVPYGYTF. The full variable domain, in which reference TRBV5-1 and TRBJ1-2 provide the parts outside the CDR3, is KAGVTQTPRYLIKTRGQQVTLSCSPISGHRSVSWYQQTPGQGLQFLFEYFSETQRNKGNFPGRFSGRQFSNSRSEMNVSTLELGDSALYLCASSLAGQVPYGYTFGSGTRLTVV.

J is TRBJ2-3 and V is TRBV7-8; TRBD2 matches 10 bases. The CDR3 length is 16 residues. Trimming took 1 base from V and 0 from J; bases not matched to a gene: 1. From germline, CDR1 is SGHVS and CDR2 FQNEAQ. In nucleotides, the CDR3 is TGTGCCAGCAGCTTAGTAGCGGGGGGTAGCACAGATACGCAGTATTTT. This translates into CASSLVAGGSTDTQYF. Variable domain in full (rest from reference TRBV7-8 and TRBJ2-3): GAGVSQSPRYKVAKRGQDVALRCDPISGHVSLFWYQQALGQGPEFLTYFQNEAQLDKSGLPSDRFFAERPEGSVSTLKIQRTQQEDSAVYLCASSLVAGGSTDTQYFGPGTRLTVL.